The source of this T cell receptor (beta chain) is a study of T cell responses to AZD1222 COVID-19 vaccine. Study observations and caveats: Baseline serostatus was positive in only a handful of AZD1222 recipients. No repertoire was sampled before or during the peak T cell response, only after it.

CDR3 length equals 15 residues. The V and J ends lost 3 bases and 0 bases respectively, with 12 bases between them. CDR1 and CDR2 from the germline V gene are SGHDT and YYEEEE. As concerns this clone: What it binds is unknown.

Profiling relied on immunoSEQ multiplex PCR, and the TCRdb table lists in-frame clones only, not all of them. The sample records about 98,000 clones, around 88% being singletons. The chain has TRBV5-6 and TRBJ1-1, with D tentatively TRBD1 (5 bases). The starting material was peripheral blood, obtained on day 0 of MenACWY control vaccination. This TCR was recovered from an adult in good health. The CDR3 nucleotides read TGTGCCAGCAGCTATCGTAACAGGATGAACACTGAAGCTTTCTTT. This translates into CASSYRNRMNTEAFF.